This T cell receptor (beta chain) was observed in a study of blood T cell repertoires in COVID-19. Whole-study context: Samples representing acute and convalescent COVID-19 were sourced from the United States, Italy and Spain. Sample material is recorded as cDNA or gDNA derived from T cells, B-cell-depleted T cells, or PBMCs.

Study processing details: Estimated nucleated cell counts came from reference gene primer amplification. The table came from immunoSEQ multiplex PCR; TCRdb's copy has only in-frame clones and leaves some out. V and J calls and clone size are copied from that table; D and trimming were computed from the DNA. This sample yields under 8,000 clones, of which 80% to 90% are seen a single time; approximately 8% belongs to the top ten. From germline, CDR1 is SNHLY and CDR2 FYNNEI. V lost 6 bases and J 4 bases, leaving 12 bases between the germline ends. This CDR3 is built from 14 residues. This clonotype was obtained from a human donor in a cohort sampled during active COVID-19. The donor label of this sample is uncertain. This sequence joins TRBV2 and TRBJ2-2, with D possibly being TRBD1 (6 bases). Material for sequencing was peripheral blood. The CDR3: CASRPQGPTGELFF. The CDR3 DNA sequence: TGTGCCAGCAGGCCACAGGGCCCCACCGGGGAGCTGTTTTTT.